Shown below are 17 T cell receptor beta chains from a single sample sequenced in a study of beta chain features in type 1 diabetes. Study conclusions and caveats: Patients with Type 1 diabetes showed moderately but significantly shorter TCRB CDR3s in all four CD4+ subsets.

Since all of the isolated RNA was reverse transcribed, expressed TCRB transcripts were what got sequenced. Sequencing used immunoSEQ multiplex PCR; TCRdb keeps in-frame clones, though not all of them. The sample has some 350,000 clones; roughly 14% are singletons. No antigen is known for these receptors. Source material: naive CD4+ T cells from blood. These receptors were obtained from a woman aged 18-29 years with type 1 diabetes.

The V call is TRBV7-2, the J call TRBJ1-5; no clear D gene. The CDR3 extends over 16 amino acids. Trimming left V 2 bases short and J 1 base short, with 12 bases between. CDR1 is SGHTA, CDR2 FQGNSA, per germline. CDR3: CASSLFQRGSNQPQHF. The DNA of the CDR3 is TGTGCCAGCAGCTTATTTCAAAGAGGAAGCAATCAGCCCCAGCATTTT.

This clone has a handful of counts. The chain combines TRBV27 with TRBJ1-1; D might be TRBD1 (5 bases). V gave up 2 bases and J gave up 2 bases, with 9 bases separating them. The CDR3 is 14 amino acids. CDR1 is MNHEY, CDR2 SMNVEV, per germline (reference sequence). The CDR3: CASSLKDSNTEAFF. In DNA form, the CDR3 reads TGTGCCAGCAGTTTAAAAGACAGCAACACTGAAGCTTTCTTT.

This clone was picked up a small number of times. The rearrangement uses TRBV11-3 and TRBJ2-1, with 13 bases aligning to TRBD2. The CDR3 spans 17 residues. Germline V CDR1 and CDR2: SGHNT, YENEEA. With V trimmed by 1 base and J by 8 bases, 8 bases remained unmatched. CDR3 sequence reads: CASSLGTGTSGTHEQFF. The CDR3 DNA follows: TGTGCCAGCAGCTTAGGGACCGGGACTAGCGGGACGCATGAGCAGTTCTTC.

This clone was seen only a few times. V is TRBV5-1 and J is TRBJ2-3; D may be TRBD1 (5 bases). Germline-derived CDR1 and CDR2 are SGHRS and YFSETQ. CDR3 length: 14 residues. V lost 0 bases and J 5 bases, leaving 10 bases between the germline ends. CDR3 DNA sequence: TGCGCCAGCAGCTTGGAAGGGGAAGGAGATACGCAGTATTTT. Translating gives CASSLEGEGDTQYF.

This clone came up many times. V and J are TRBV23-1 and TRBJ2-7; 8 bases match TRBD1. TRBV23-1 has ORF status, its function being uncertain. J was trimmed by 3 bases and V by 6 bases; bases with no gene match: 10. The length of the CDR3 is 15 residues. The CDR3 bases are TGCGCCAGCAGAGCACCGACAGGGGTGGACTACGAGCAGTACGTC. Residues: CASRAPTGVDYEQYV.

There are a few counts of this clone. This chain links TRBV9 with TRBJ2-1; D perhaps matches TRBD2 (6 bases). Germline V CDR1 and CDR2: SGDLS, YYNGEE. The CDR3 contains 15 residues. With 4 bases removed from V and 8 bases from J, the gap between germline ends came to 19 bases. The CDR3 is CASSRGVLLEDEQFF. In nucleotides, the CDR3 is TGTGCCAGCAGCCGCGGGGTATTGCTAGAGGATGAGCAGTTCTTC.

With respect to this clone: Other DNA sequences in the same sample also yield this CDR3. This chain joins TRBV19 and TRBJ2-3; a weak D match, TRBD1 (5 bases). This CDR3 has 12 residues. The germline V and J ends were trimmed by 3 bases and 5 bases, with 6 bases remaining between them. Germline loops: CDR1 LNHDA, CDR2 SQIVND (reference sequence). In nucleotides, the CDR3 is TGTGCCAGTAGTATTAGGGGAGATACGCAGTATTTT. Its translation is CASSIRGDTQYF. Variable domain in full (rest from reference TRBV19 and TRBJ2-3): DGGITQSPKYLFRKEGQNVTLSCEQNLNHDAMYWYRQDPGQGLRLIYYSQIVNDFQKGDIAEGYSVSREKKESFPLTVTSAQKNPTAFYLCASSIRGDTQYFGPGTRLTVL.

There are a few counts of this clone. V usage is TRBV7-2 and J usage is TRBJ2-7, with a possible D match to TRBD2 (5 bases). From germline, CDR1 is SGHTA and CDR2 FQGNSA. The CDR3 is 13 residues long. V lost 5 bases and J lost 2, with 10 bases in between. The CDR3 DNA sequence: TGTGCCAGCAGCCGGGGTCCCACCTACGAGCAGTACGTC. It encodes CASSRGPTYEQYV.

The V gene is TRBV2, the J gene TRBJ1-5; D is possibly TRBD1 (5 bases). Germline-derived CDR1 and CDR2 are SNHLY and FYNNEI. The CDR3 totals 13 residues. The V end was cut by 11 bases, the J end by 7 bases, with 18 bases between. The CDR3 is CAWGDREGQPQHF. In DNA, the CDR3 is TGTGCCTGGGGGGATAGGGAAGGCCAGCCCCAGCATTTT.

The chain is built from TRBV12-5 and TRBJ2-1; 7 positions match TRBD1. The CDR3 consists of 14 residues. CDR1 is LGHNT and CDR2 is FRNRAP in the germline V gene. V dropped 7 bases and J dropped 9; count of bases not matched to a gene: 12. This CDR3 reads CASAGGTTSGEQFF. The CDR3, as DNA: TGTGCTAGTGCAGGGGGTACAACGTCGGGTGAGCAGTTCTTC.

There are a few counts of this clone. This chain joins TRBV6-5 and TRBJ2-3, with a weak D call TRBD1 (5 bases). V was shortened by 0 bases and J by 6 bases, with 13 bases between the two germline ends. Germline V CDR1 and CDR2: MNHEY, SVGAGI. The CDR3 length is 15 residues. CDR3 region: CASSYSQESGDTQYF. In nucleotides, the CDR3 is TGTGCCAGCAGTTACTCACAGGAAAGTGGGGATACGCAGTATTTT.

This clone occurred a few times. The chain employs TRBV30 and TRBJ2-5; D is ambiguous. The CDR3 is 12 amino acids. Trimming took 2 bases from V and 5 from J, leaving 9 bases between them. CDR1 and CDR2 (germline): GTSNPN, SVGIG (reference sequence). The CDR3 DNA reads as TGTGCCTGGAGTTGGTTCGAGGAGACCCAGTACTTC. Translated: CAWSWFEETQYF.

J is TRBJ2-3 and V is TRBV15; a weak D match, TRBD2 (6 bases). The CDR3 spans 17 residues. Germline CDR1 LNHNV, CDR2 YYDKDF (reference sequence). V lost 0 bases and J 4 bases, leaving 17 bases between the germline ends. CDR3 in amino acids: CATSRDLPGSAADTQYF. In DNA form, the CDR3 reads TGTGCCACCAGCAGAGACCTGCCCGGGAGTGCGGCAGATACGCAGTATTTT.

This clone was seen a few times. The V call is TRBV25-1, the J call TRBJ1-5; a possible D gene is TRBD1 (5 bases). CDR3 length equals 15 residues. The V gene's germline CDR1 is MGHDK and CDR2 SYGVNS. The ends were cut back, 5 bases at V and 1 base at J, with 12 bases in the middle. The CDR3, as DNA: TGTGCCAGCAGTCCTACGGGGGGGAGCAATCAGCCCCAGCATTTT. Translating gives CASSPTGGSNQPQHF.

In its sample, this clone was seen a few times. The rearrangement uses TRBV28 and TRBJ1-2; D remains ambiguous. The CDR3 loop spans 13 amino acids. V was cut by 6 bases and J by 4 bases, with 12 bases left in between. Germline loops: CDR1 MDHEN, CDR2 SYDVKM. This CDR3 reads CASSAIEVYGYTF. The CDR3 DNA reads as TGTGCCAGCAGCGCGATAGAAGTCTATGGCTACACCTTC.

This clone was counted a few times. The chain has TRBV19 and TRBJ1-2; D is uncertain. The CDR3 spans 11 residues. The V gene's germline CDR1 is LNHDA and CDR2 SQIVND (reference sequence). Trimming removed 4 bases at V and 6 bases at J, with 6 bases between. CDR3 region: CASSTPNGYTF. DNA of the CDR3: TGTGCCAGTAGTACTCCTAATGGCTACACCTTC.

The rearrangement joins TRBV5-4 to TRBJ2-5, with 7 nucleotides matching TRBD2. The trim removed 2 bases at V and 3 bases at J, leaving 1 base unmatched. This CDR3 contains 13 residues. Germline CDR1 SGHNT, CDR2 YYREEE (reference sequence). Written as DNA, the CDR3 is TGTGCCAGCAGCTTTGCGGGGGAAGAGACCCAGTACTTC. Amino acid sequence: CASSFAGEETQYF.